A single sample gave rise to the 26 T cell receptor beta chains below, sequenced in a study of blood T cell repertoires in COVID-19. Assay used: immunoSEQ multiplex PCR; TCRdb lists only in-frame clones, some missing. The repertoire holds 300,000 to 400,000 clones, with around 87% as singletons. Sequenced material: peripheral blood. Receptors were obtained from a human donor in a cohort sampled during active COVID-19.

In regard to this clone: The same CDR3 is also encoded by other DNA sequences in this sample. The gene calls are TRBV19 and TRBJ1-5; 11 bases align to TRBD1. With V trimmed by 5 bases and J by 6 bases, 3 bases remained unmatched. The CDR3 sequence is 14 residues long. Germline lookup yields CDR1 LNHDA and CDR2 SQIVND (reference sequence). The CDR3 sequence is CASSGTGGGQPQHF. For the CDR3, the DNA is TGTGCCAGTAGTGGGACAGGGGGGGGTCAGCCCCAGCATTTT.

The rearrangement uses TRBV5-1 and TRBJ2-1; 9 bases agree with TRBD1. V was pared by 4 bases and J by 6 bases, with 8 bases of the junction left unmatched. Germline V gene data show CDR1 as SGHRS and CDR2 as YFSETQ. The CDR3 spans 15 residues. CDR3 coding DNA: TGCGCCAGCAGCCTCCGACAGGGGGGGACCAATGAGCAGTTCTTC. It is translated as CASSLRQGGTNEQFF.

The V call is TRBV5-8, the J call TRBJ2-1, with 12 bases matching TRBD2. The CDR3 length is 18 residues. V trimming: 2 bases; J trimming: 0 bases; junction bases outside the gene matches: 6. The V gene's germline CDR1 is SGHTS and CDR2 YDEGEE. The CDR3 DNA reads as TGTGCCAGCAGCTTCGGACTAGCGGGGCTGAGCTCCTACAATGAGCAGTTCTTC. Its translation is CASSFGLAGLSSYNEQFF. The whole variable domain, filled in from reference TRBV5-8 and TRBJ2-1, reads EAGVTQSPTHLIKTRGQQATLRCSPISGHTSVYWYQQALGLGLQFLLWYDEGEERNRGNFPPRFSGRQFPNYSSELNVNALELEDSALYLCASSFGLAGLSSYNEQFFGPGTRLTVL.

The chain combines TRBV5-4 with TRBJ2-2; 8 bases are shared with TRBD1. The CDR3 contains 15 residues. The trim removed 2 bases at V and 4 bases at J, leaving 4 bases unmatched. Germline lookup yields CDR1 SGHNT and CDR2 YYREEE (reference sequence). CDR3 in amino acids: CASSFEDRVTGELFF. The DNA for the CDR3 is TGTGCCAGCAGCTTTGAGGACAGGGTCACCGGGGAGCTGTTTTTT.

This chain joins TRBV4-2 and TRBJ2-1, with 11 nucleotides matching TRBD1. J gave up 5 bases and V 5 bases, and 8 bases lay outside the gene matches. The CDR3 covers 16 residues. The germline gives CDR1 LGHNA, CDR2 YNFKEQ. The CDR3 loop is CASSTRGQGAHNEQFF. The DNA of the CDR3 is TGTGCCAGCAGCACGAGAGGACAGGGGGCCCACAATGAGCAGTTCTTC.

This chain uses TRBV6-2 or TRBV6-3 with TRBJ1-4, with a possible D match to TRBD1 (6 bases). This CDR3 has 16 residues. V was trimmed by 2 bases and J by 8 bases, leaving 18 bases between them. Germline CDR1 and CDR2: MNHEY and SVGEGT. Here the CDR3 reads CASSYPITGNREKLFF. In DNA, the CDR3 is TGTGCCAGCAGTTACCCAATAACAGGGAATCGCGAAAAACTGTTTTTT.

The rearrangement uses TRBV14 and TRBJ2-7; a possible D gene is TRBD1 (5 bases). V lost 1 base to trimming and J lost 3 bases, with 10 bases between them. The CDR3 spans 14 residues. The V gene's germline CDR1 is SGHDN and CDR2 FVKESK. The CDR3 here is CASSQGFQGYEQYF. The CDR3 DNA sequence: TGTGCCAGCAGCCAAGGGTTCCAGGGCTACGAGCAGTACTTC.

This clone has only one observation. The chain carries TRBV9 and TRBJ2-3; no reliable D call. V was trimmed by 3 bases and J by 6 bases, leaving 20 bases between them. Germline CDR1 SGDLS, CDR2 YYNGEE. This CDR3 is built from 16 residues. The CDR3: CASSALSGPPADTQYF. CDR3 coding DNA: TGTGCCAGCAGCGCATTATCGGGTCCCCCGGCCGATACGCAGTATTTT.

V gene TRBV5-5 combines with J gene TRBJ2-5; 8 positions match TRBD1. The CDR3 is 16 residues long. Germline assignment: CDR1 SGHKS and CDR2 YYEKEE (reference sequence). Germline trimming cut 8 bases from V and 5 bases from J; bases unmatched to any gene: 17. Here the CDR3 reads CASGPGMTGAGETQYF. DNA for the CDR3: TGTGCCAGTGGACCCGGAATGACAGGGGCCGGGGAGACCCAGTACTTC.

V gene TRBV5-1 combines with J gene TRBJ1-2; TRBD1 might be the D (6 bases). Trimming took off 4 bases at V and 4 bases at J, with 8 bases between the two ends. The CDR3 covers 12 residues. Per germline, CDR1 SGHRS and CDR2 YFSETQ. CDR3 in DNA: TGCGCCAGCAGCCAGGGGATCTATGGCTACACCTTC. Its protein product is CASSQGIYGYTF.

As DNA, the CDR3 is TGTGCCAGCAGTTTAAAACTAGCGGATACCGGGGAGCTGTTTTTT. Its protein product is CASSLKLADTGELFF. The chain links TRBV6-2 or TRBV6-3 to TRBJ2-2; TRBD2 agrees at 8 bases. This CDR3 comprises 15 residues. Looked up from germline, CDR1 is MNHEY and CDR2 is SVGEGT. J lost 5 bases, V lost 4 bases, and 6 bases had no gene match.

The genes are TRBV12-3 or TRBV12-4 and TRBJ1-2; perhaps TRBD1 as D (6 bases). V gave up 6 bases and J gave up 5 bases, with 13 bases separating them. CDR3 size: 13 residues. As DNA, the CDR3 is TGTGCCAGCAGCCCAGACAGGAAGTATGGCTACACCTTC. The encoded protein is CASSPDRKYGYTF.

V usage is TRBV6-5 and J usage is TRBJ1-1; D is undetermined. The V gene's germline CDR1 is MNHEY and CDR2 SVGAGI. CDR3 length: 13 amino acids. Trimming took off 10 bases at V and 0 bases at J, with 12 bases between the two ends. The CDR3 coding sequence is TGTGCCACCTCGGAGTGGTTGAACACTGAAGCTTTCTTT. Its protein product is CATSEWLNTEAFF.

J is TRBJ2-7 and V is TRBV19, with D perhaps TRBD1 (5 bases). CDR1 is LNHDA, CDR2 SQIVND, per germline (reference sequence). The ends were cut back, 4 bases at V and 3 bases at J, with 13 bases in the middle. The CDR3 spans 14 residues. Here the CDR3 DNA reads TGTGCCAGTAGTAGGGGCAGGTCCGGCTACGAGCAGTACTTC. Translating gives CASSRGRSGYEQYF.

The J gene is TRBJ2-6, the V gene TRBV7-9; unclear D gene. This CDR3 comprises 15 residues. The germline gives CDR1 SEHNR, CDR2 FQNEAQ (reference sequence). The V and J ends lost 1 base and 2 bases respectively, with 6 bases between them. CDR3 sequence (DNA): TGTGCCAGCAGCTTAGGTCAGGCTGGGGCCAACGTCCTGACTTTC. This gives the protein CASSLGQAGANVLTF.

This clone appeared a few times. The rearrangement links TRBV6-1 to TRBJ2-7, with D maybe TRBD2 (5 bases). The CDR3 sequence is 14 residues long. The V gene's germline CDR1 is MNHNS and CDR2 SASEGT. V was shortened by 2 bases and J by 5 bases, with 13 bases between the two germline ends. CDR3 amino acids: CASSETRKSHEQYF. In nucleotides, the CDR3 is TGTGCCAGCAGTGAAACTAGAAAATCCCACGAGCAGTACTTC.

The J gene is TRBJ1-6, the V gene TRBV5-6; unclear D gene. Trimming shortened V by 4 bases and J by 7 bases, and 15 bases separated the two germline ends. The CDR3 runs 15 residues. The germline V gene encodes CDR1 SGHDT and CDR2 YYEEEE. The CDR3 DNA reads TGTGCCAGCAGCGGACCCGGGAACCTAAATTCACCCCTCCACTTT. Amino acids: CASSGPGNLNSPLHF.

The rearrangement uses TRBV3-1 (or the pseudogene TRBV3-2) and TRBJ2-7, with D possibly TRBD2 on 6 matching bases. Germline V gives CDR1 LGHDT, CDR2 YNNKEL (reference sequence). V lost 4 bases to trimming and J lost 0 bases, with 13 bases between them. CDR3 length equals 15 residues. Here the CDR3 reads CASSRRAGSSYEQYF. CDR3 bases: TGTGCCAGCAGCCGGCGGGCGGGGAGCTCCTACGAGCAGTACTTC.

In DNA, the CDR3 is TGTGCCAGCAGCAGACAGGGGGCTCGGTATGGCTACACCTTC. Translation: CASSRQGARYGYTF. The chain joins TRBV6-2 or TRBV6-3 to TRBJ1-2; 10 nucleotides agree with TRBD1. V shed 6 bases and J 5 bases; nucleotides not matched to a gene: 6. There are 14 residues in the CDR3. Germline V lookup: CDR1 MNHEY, CDR2 SVGEGT.

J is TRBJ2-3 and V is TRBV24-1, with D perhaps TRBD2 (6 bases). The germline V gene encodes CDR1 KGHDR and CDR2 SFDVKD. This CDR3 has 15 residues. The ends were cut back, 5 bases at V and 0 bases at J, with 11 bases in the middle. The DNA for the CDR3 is TGTGCCACCAGTGGTTTAGCGGCTAGCACAGATACGCAGTATTTT. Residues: CATSGLAASTDTQYF.

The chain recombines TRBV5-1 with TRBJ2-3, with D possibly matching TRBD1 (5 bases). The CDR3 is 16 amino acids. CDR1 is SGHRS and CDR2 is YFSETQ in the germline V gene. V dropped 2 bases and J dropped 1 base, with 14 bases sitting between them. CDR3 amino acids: CASSFSPQGRTDTQYF. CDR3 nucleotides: TGCGCCAGCAGCTTCTCCCCCCAGGGCCGCACAGATACGCAGTATTTT.

As DNA, the CDR3 is TGCGCCAGCAGCCAAGTAACAGGAGGGTCTGGAAACACCATATATTTT. This gives the protein CASSQVTGGSGNTIYF. J is TRBJ1-3 and V is TRBV4-1, with D maybe TRBD1 (5 bases). The CDR3 consists of 16 residues. Deletions cut 1 base from V and 1 base from J, with 11 bases between. Germline lookup yields CDR1 MGHRA and CDR2 YSYEKL.

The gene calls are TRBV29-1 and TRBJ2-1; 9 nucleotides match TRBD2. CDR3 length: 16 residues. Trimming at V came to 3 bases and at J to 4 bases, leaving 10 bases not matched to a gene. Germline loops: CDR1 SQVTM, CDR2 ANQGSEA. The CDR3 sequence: CSVEGVAGVGYNEQFF. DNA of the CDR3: TGCAGCGTTGAGGGGGTAGCGGGAGTAGGTTACAATGAGCAGTTCTTC.

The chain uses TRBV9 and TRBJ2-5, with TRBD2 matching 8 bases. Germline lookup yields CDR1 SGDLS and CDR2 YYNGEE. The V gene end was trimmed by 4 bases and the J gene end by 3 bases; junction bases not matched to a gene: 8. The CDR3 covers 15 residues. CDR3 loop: CASSPSAGEKETQYF. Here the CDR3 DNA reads TGTGCCAGCAGCCCCTCAGCGGGGGAGAAAGAGACCCAGTACTTC. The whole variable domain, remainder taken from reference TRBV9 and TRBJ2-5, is DSGVTQTPKHLITATGQRVTLRCSPRSGDLSVYWYQQSLDQGLQFLIQYYNGEERAKGNILERFSAQQFPDLHSELNLSSLELGDSALYFCASSPSAGEKETQYFGPGTRLLVL.

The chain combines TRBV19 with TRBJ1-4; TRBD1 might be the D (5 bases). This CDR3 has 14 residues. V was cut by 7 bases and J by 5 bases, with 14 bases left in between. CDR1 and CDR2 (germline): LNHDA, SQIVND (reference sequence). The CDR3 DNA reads TGTGCCAGTACCATGGGGCAGCTAAATGAAAAACTGTTTTTT. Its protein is CASTMGQLNEKLFF.

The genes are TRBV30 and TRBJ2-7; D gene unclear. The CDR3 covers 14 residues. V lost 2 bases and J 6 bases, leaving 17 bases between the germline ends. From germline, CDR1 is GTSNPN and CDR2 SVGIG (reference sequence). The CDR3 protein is CAWSRLKSLAEQYF. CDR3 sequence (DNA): TGTGCCTGGAGTCGACTGAAGTCTCTCGCCGAGCAGTACTTC.